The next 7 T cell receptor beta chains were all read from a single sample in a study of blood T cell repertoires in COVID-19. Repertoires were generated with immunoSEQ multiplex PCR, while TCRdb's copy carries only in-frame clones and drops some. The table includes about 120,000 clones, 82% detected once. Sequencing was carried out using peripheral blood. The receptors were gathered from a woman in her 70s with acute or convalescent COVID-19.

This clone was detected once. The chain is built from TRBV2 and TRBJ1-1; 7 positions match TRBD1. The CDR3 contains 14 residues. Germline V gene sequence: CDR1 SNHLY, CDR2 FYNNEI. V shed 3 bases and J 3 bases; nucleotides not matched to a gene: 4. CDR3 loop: CASSDPTGYTEAFF. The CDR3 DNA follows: TGTGCCAGCAGTGACCCGACAGGGTACACTGAAGCTTTCTTT.

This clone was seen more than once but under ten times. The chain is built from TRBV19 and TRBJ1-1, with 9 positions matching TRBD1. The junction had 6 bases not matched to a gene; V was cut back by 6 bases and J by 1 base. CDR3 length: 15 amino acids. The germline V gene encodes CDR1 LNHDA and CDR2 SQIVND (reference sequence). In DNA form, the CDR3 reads TGTGCCAGTAGAAGGGACAGGGCCACGAACACTGAAGCTTTCTTT. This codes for CASRRDRATNTEAFF. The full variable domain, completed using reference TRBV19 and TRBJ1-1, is DGGITQSPKYLFRKEGQNVTLSCEQNLNHDAMYWYRQDPGQGLRLIYYSQIVNDFQKGDIAEGYSVSREKKESFPLTVTSAQKNPTAFYLCASRRDRATNTEAFFGQGTRLTVV.

CDR3 in amino acids: CASSLDGTGFEKLFF. The CDR3 DNA follows: TGTGCCAGCAGCTTAGACGGGACAGGTTTTGAAAAACTGTTTTTT. The chain combines TRBV7-9 with TRBJ1-4; TRBD1 matches at 8 bases. The germline gives CDR1 SEHNR, CDR2 FQNEAQ (reference sequence). This CDR3 is built from 15 residues. J was trimmed by 7 bases and V by 1 base; bases with no gene match: 5. Full variable domain (outside the CDR3, taken from reference TRBV7-9 and TRBJ1-4): DTGVSQNPRHKITKRGQNVTFRCDPISEHNRLYWYRQTLGQGPEFLTYFQNEAQLEKSRLLSDRFSAERPKGSFSTLEIQRTEQGDSAMYLCASSLDGTGFEKLFFGSGTQLSVL.

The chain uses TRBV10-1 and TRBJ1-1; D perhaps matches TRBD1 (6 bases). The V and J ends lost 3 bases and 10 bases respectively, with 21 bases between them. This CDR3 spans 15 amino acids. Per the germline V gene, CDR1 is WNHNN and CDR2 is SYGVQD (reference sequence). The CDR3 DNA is TGCGCCAGCAGTGATACAGGGTTCCTTAGTCCGGGAGCTTTCTTT. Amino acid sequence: CASSDTGFLSPGAFF.

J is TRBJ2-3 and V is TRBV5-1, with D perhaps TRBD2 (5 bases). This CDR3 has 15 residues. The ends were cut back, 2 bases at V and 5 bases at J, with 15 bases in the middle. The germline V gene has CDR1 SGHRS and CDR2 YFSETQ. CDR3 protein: CASSFGSLAGDTQYF. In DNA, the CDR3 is TGCGCCAGCAGCTTTGGTAGTCTGGCGGGAGATACGCAGTATTTT.

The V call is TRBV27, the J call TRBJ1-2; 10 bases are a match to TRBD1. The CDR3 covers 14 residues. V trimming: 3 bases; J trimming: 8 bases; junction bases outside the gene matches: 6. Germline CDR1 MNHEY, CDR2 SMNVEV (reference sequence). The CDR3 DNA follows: TGTGCCAGCAGTTTGGGGACAGGGGCTTCCGGCTACACCTTC. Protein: CASSLGTGASGYTF.

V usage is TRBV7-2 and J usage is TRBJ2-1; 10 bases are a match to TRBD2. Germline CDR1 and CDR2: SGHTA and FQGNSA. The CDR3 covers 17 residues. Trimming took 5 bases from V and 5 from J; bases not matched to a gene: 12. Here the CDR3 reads CASSPVGLAGGDNEQFF. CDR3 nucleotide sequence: TGTGCCAGCAGCCCAGTAGGGTTAGCGGGGGGAGACAATGAGCAGTTCTTC.